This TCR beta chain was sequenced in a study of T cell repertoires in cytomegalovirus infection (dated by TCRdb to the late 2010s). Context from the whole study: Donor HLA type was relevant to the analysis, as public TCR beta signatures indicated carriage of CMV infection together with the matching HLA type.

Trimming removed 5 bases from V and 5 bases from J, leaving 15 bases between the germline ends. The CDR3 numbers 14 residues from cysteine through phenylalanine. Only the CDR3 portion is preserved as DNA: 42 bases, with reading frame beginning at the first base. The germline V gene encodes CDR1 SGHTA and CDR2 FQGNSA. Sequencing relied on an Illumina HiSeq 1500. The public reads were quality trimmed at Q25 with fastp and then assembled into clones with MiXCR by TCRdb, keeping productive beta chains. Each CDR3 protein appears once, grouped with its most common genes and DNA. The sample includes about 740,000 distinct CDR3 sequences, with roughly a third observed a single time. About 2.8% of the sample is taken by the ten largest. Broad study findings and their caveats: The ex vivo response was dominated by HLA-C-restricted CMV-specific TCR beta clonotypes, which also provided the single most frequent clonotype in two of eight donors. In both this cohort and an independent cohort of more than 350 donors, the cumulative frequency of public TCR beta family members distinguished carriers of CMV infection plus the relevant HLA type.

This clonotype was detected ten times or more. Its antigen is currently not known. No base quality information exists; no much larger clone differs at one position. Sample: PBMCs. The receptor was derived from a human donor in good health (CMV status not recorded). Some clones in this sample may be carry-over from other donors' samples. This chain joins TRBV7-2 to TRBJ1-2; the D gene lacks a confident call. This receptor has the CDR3 CASSLQDGDYGYTF. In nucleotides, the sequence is TGTGCCAGCAGCCTCCAGGATGGGGATTATGGCTACACCTTC. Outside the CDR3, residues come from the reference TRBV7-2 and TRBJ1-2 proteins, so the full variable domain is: GAGVSQSPSNKVTEKGKDVELRCDPISGHTALYWYRQSLGQGLEFLIYFQGNSAPDKSGLPSDRFSAERTGGSVSTLTIQRTQQEDSAVYLCASSLQDGDYGYTFGSGTRLTVV.